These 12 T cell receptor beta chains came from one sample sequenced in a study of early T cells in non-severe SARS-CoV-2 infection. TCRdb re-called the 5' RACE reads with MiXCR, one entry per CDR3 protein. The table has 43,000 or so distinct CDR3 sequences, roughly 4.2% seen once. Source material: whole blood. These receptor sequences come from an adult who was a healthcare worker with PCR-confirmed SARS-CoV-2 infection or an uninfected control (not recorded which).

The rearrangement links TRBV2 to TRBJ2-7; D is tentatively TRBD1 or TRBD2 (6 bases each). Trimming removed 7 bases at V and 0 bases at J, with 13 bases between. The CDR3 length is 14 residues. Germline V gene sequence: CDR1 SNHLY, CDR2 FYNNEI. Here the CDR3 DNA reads TGTGCCAGCATTGGCGGGACAAACTCCTACGAGCAGTACTTC. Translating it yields CASIGGTNSYEQYF.

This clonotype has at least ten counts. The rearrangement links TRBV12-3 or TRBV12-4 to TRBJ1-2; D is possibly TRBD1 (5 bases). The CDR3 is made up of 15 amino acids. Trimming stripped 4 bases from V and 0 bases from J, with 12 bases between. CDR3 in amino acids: CASSSHRTPNYGYTF. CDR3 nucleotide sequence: TGTGCCAGCAGTTCACACAGGACGCCTAACTATGGCTACACCTTC.

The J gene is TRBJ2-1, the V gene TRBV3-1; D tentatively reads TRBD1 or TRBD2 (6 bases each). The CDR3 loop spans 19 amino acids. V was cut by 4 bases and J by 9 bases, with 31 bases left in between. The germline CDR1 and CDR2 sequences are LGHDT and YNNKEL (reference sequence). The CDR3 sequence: CASSPQDARGWGAGGEQFF. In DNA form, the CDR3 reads TGTGCCAGCAGCCCTCAAGATGCCCGGGGCTGGGGGGCAGGCGGTGAGCAGTTCTTC.

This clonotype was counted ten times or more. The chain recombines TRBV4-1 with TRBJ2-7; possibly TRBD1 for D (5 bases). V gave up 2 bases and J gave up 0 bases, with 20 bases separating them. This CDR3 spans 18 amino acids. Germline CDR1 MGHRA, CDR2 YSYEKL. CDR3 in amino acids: CASSQFPPTGTVSYEQYF. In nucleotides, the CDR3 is TGCGCCAGCAGCCAATTTCCTCCCACAGGCACCGTCTCCTACGAGCAGTACTTC.

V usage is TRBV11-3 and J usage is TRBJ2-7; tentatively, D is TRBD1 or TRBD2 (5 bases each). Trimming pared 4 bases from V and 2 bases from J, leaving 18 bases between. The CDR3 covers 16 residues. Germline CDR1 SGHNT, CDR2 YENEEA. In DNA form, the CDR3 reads TGTGCCAGCAGCTCTATAGACCGGGACGGCGCCTACGAGCAGTACTTC. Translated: CASSSIDRDGAYEQYF.

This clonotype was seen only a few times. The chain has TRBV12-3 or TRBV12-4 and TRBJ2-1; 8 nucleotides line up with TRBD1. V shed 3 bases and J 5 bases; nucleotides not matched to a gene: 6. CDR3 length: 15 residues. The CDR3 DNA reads TGTGCCAGCAGTTTGGGCAGGGGGCTTGACAATGAGCAGTTCTTC. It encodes CASSLGRGLDNEQFF.

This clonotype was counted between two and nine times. The CDR3 DNA reads as TGTGCCAGCAGCTTTGGGTCCTCACGTATAGCCCAGTTCTTC. Translation gives CASSFGSSRIAQFF. The rearrangement links TRBV11-3 to TRBJ2-1; D is unresolved. CDR1 SGHNT and CDR2 YENEEA come from the germline V gene. V was cut by 3 bases and J by 13 bases, with 19 bases left in between. CDR3 length: 14 amino acids.

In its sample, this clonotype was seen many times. The DNA for the CDR3 is TGTGCCAGCAGCCAAGGCTCCGGGACAAACTATGGCTACACCTTC. Residues: CASSQGSGTNYGYTF. This rearrangement joins TRBV4-2 to TRBJ1-2; D might be TRBD1 (6 bases). The CDR3 consists of 15 residues. V dropped 1 base and J dropped 2 bases, with 11 bases sitting between them. Germline CDR1 is LGHNA and CDR2 is YNFKEQ.

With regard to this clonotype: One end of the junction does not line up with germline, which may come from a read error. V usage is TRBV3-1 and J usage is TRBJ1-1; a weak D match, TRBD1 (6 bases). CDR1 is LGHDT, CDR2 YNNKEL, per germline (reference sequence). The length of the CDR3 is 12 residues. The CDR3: CVSRRRGTEAFF. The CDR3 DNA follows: TGTGTCAGCAGACGCAGGGGTACTGAAGCTTTCTTT.

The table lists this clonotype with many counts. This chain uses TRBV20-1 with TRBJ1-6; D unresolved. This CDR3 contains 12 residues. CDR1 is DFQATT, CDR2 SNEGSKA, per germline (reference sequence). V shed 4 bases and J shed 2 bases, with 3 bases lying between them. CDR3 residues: CSAITYNSPLHF. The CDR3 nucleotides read TGCAGTGCTATTACCTATAATTCACCCCTCCACTTT.

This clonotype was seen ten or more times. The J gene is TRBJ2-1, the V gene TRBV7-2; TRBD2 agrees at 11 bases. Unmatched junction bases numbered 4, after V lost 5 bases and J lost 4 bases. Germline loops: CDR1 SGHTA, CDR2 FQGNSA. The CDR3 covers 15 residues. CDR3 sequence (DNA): TGTGCCAGCAGCCGGGGACTAGCGGTTTACAATGAGCAGTTCTTC. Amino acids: CASSRGLAVYNEQFF. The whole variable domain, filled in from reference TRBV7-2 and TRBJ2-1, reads GAGVSQSPSNKVTEKGKDVELRCDPISGHTALYWYRQSLGQGLEFLIYFQGNSAPDKSGLPSDRFSAERTGGSVSTLTIQRTQQEDSAVYLCASSRGLAVYNEQFFGPGTRLTVL.

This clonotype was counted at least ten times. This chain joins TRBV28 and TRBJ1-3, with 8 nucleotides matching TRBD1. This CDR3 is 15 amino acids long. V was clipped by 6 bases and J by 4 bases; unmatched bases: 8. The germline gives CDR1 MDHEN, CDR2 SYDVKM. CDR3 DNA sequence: TGTGCCAGCAGACCGACAGGGGTTTCAGGAAACACCATATATTTT. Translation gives CASRPTGVSGNTIYF.